Listed here are 9 T cell receptor beta chains from one sample, sequenced in a study of T cell responses to AZD1222 COVID-19 vaccine (dated by TCRdb to 2020 to 2023). Sample time point, as interpreted from the label and publication: baseline before first vaccination. The library was produced with the immunoSEQ multiplex PCR assay. TCRdb took this table from immuneACCESS and kept in-frame rearrangements with V and J called. Such tables lack part of the clones; where checked against another copy, unresolved V genes explain under half of the gap, and the rest is unexplained. In this sample the table shows more than 95,000 clones, about 94% of which occur a single time. In total, the top ten clones hold 4% to 5.5% of the sample. Sequenced here: peripheral blood, sampled on day 0 of AZD1222 vaccination. The receptors originated from an adult in good health.

The chain employs TRBV6-5 and TRBJ1-1, with D possibly matching TRBD1 (5 bases). Germline CDR1 is MNHEY and CDR2 is SVGAGI. Trimming took 5 bases from V and 4 from J, leaving 14 bases between them. There are 14 residues in the CDR3. For the CDR3, the DNA is TGTGCCAGCAGTAGGGACTCCGGGGGCACTGAAGCTTTCTTT. Translating it yields CASSRDSGGTEAFF.

V gene TRBV7-2 combines with J gene TRBJ1-5; no clear D gene. Germline CDR1 SGHTA, CDR2 FQGNSA. The germline V and J ends were trimmed by 4 bases and 4 bases, with 8 bases remaining between them. This CDR3 contains 13 residues. CDR3 DNA sequence: TGTGCCAGCAGCTCCGGGATAAATCAGCCCCAGCATTTT. The encoded protein is CASSSGINQPQHF. Together with reference TRBV7-2 and TRBJ1-5, the CDR3 gives the full variable domain: GAGVSQSPSNKVTEKGKDVELRCDPISGHTALYWYRQSLGQGLEFLIYFQGNSAPDKSGLPSDRFSAERTGGSVSTLTIQRTQQEDSAVYLCASSSGINQPQHFGDGTRLSIL.

The J gene is TRBJ2-1, the V gene TRBV9; TRBD2 agrees at 9 bases. The CDR3 length is 14 residues. In germline, CDR1 is SGDLS, CDR2 YYNGEE. Unmatched junction bases numbered 1, after V lost 3 bases and J lost 3 bases. The CDR3 here is CASSGSGSYNEQFF. The CDR3 region has the DNA TGTGCCAGCAGCGGTAGCGGGAGCTACAATGAGCAGTTCTTC.

The rearrangement joins TRBV10-3 to TRBJ1-2, with 8 positions matching TRBD1. Trimming cost V 4 bases and J 7 bases; bases outside gene matches: 11. Germline CDR1 reads ENHRY; CDR2 reads SYGVKD. The CDR3 spans 15 residues. The CDR3 sequence is CAISAPPGQGLGYTF. In DNA, the CDR3 is TGTGCCATCAGTGCCCCCCCCGGACAGGGCCTTGGCTACACCTTC.

This sequence joins TRBV20-1 and TRBJ2-3; 10 bases are shared with TRBD2. The germline CDR1 and CDR2 sequences are DFQATT and SNEGSKA (reference sequence). The J segment lost 3 bases and the V segment lost 3 bases, leaving 6 bases of the junction unmatched. The CDR3 is 15 residues long. The CDR3 region is CSASSSSGSTDTQYF. The CDR3 DNA reads as TGCAGTGCTAGTTCTTCTAGCGGGAGTACAGATACGCAGTATTTT.

The gene calls are TRBV21-1 and TRBJ1-3; the D call TRBD1 from the table was never checked on the DNA. TRBV21-1 is a recognized pseudogene. The CDR3 spans 14 residues. Here the CDR3 DNA reads TGTGCCAGCAGCAAAACGTCAGGGGAAAACACCATATATTTT. Its translation is CASSKTSGENTIYF.

The chain is built from TRBV15 and TRBJ1-2; D is unresolved. Germline lookup yields CDR1 LNHNV and CDR2 YYDKDF (reference sequence). V was trimmed by 0 bases and J by 0 bases, leaving 14 bases between them. The CDR3 has 17 residues. The CDR3 reads CATSRDFNSGANYGYTF. The CDR3 nucleotides read TGTGCCACCAGCAGAGATTTCAATTCGGGAGCTAACTATGGCTACACCTTC.

The chain has TRBV5-5 and TRBJ1-3; possibly TRBD1 for D (5 bases). V lost 4 bases and J lost 0, with 8 bases in between. The CDR3 runs 14 residues. Germline V CDR1 and CDR2: SGHKS, YYEKEE (reference sequence). CDR3 protein: CASSPQGSGNTIYF. The CDR3 DNA is TGTGCCAGCAGCCCCCAGGGCTCTGGAAACACCATATATTTT. Complete variable domain (other parts from reference TRBV5-5 and TRBJ1-3): DAGVTQSPTHLIKTRGQQVTLRCSPISGHKSVSWYQQVLGQGPQFIFQYYEKEERGRGNFPDRFSARQFPNYSSELNVNALLLGDSALYLCASSPQGSGNTIYFGEGSWLTVV.

V is TRBV7-8 and J is TRBJ2-7; 7 positions agree with TRBD2. The V gene's germline CDR1 is SGHVS and CDR2 FQNEAQ. J lost 3 bases, V lost 2 bases, and 1 base had no gene match. The CDR3 consists of 13 residues. CDR3 sequence: CASSLRTSYEQYF. In nucleotides, the CDR3 is TGTGCCAGCAGCTTACGGACTAGCTACGAGCAGTACTTC.